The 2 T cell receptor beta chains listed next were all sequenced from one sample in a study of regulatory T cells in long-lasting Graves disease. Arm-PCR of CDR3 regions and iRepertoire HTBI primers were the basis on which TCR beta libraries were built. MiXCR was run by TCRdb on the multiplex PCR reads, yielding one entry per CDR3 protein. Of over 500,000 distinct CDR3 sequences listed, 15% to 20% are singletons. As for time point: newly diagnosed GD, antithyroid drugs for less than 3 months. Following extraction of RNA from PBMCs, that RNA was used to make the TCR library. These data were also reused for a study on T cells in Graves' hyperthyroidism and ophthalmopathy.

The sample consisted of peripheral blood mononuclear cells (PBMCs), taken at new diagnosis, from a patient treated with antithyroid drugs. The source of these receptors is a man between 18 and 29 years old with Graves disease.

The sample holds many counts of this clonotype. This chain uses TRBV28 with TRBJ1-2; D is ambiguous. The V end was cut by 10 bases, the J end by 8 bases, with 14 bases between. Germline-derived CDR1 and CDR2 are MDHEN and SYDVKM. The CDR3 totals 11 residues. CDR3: CATYGVQGYTF. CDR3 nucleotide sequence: TGTGCCACCTACGGGGTACAGGGCTACACCTTC.

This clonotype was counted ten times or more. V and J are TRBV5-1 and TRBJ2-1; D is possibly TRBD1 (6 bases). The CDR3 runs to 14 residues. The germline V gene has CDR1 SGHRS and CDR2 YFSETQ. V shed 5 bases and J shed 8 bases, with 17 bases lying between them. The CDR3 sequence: CASRKTLAGDEQFF. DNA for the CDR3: TGCGCCAGCAGGAAAACCCTTGCAGGGGATGAGCAGTTCTTC. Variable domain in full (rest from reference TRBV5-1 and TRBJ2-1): KAGVTQTPRYLIKTRGQQVTLSCSPISGHRSVSWYQQTPGQGLQFLFEYFSETQRNKGNFPGRFSGRQFSNSRSEMNVSTLELGDSALYLCASRKTLAGDEQFFGPGTRLTVL.